The sequence of this TCR beta chain was determined in a study of vaccination and CD4 T cells after COVID-19 (dated by TCRdb to between 2021 and 2022). In the study overall: Convalescent patients had a positive SARS-CoV-2 result on nasal swab PCR, and of these patients, under ten had mild disease and one had severe disease. The convalescent cohort comprised six males and four females, including two Hispanic individuals, seven Caucasians, two Asians and one multiracial person. Participants got two doses of the Pfizer-BioNTech BNT162b2 vaccine (n=8) or two doses of the Moderna mRNA-1273 vaccine (n=2). Post-COVID blood samples were collected from convalescent patients a median of around 100 days after diagnosis, with a range of roughly 30 to 170 days. The time from the second vaccine dose to post-vaccine blood sampling had a median of around 72 days and ranged from roughly 12 to 241 days. Overlapping spike peptide pools from SARS-CoV-2 and from the common cold coronaviruses HCoV-NL63, HCoV-OC43 and HCoV-229E were used as culture stimuli. Control cultures used a CEFX viral epitope pool as positive control, an HIV-1 Nef peptide pool as negative control, or no peptide. In under twelve COVID-19 convalescent patients and a handful of infection-naive healthy vaccine recipients, researchers compared the spike-specific CD4+ TCR repertoire from before mRNA vaccination with the repertoire from after.

To note about this clonotype: Its antigen target is currently unknown. No much larger clone is present one base from it, and per-base qualities are unavailable.

Libraries were made using PCR. TCR sequencing of DNA from cultured CD4+ T cells used the Oncomine TCR Beta short-read assay at the Johns Hopkins FTIC core. The QIAamp micro DNA kit was used to extract genomic DNA from the cultured CD4+ T cells. Oncomine TCR Beta libraries from cultured CD4+ T cells were pooled using unique dual indexes and sequenced on an Illumina iSeq 100. The study's processing was this. Non-productive sequences were removed, and CDR3s not starting with C, not ending with F or W, or shorter than 7 amino acids were discarded. The MANAFEST web application was used to identify antigen-specific clonotypes by comparing peptide-stimulated wells against reference wells and other culture wells. Positive clones required FDR below 0.05, an odds ratio above 5, and productive frequency above 0.1% in at least two of three replicate wells. Clonotypes that were significantly expanded in both SARS-CoV-2 spike wells and at least one common cold coronavirus spike condition were defined as cross-reactive. Using R version 3.6.1, CDR3 homology was evaluated through Levenshtein distances (stringdist) along with unrooted phylogenetic trees (ape). The public sequencing data were trimmed at Q25 with fastp and processed into clonotypes with MiXCR by TCRdb, which kept only in-frame beta chains. Every distinct CDR3 protein forms one entry, paired with its most common genes and DNA. The V and J calls and clone size come from TCRdb's table, not from the authors' own analysis. The sample includes some 16,000 distinct CDR3 sequences, with less than 65% observed a single time. Clones ranked in the top ten supply more than 10% of the sample.

Study-wide conclusions, independent of this receptor: In convalescent patients, a median approximately 86% of post-vaccine SARS-CoV-2-reactive clones were detected only after vaccination, and vaccine-specific priming was suggested by this finding. Of the vaccine-specific clones in convalescent patients, 304 of 307, or nearly all, reacted only to SARS-CoV-2 spike and did not cross-react with common cold coronaviruses. Only a relatively small number of convalescent patients were included in the study, and early timepoints following natural infection were not analyzed. Although the median number of SARS-CoV-2-reactive clonotypes went up from around 20 after infection to 38 after vaccination, the increase was not significant.

The sample's treatment or condition label is to be understood as: roughly nine-day PBMC culture with coronavirus spike peptide pools or control peptides (ViraFEST assay). To expand antigen-specific T cells with peptide pools and then pick out the expanded clonotypes through TCR sequencing, the study relied on the ViraFEST assay. The convalescent patients' positive SARS-CoV-2 PCR tests fell between March and December 2020, which was before the Alpha, Beta and Delta variants emerged in the United States. Roughly 2 million PBMCs per well were cultured in IMDM with approximately 5% human AB serum and around 10 IU/ml IL-2, plus 10 ug/ml peptide pools. Half of the culture medium was replaced with fresh IL-2-containing medium on days 3 and 7. After around 10 days of culture, CD4+ T cells were isolated by negative selection with the EasySep CD4+ T cell isolation kit. PBMCs were separated from whole blood using Ficoll-Paque Plus gradient centrifugation and then either used fresh or cryopreserved at -140C. Culture conditions were generally each tested in triplicate wells.

This sequence originates from a human donor who had recovered from COVID-19. Sequencing was performed on CD4+ T cells from blood, cultured in vitro.

The DNA reads as follows: TGTGCCAGCAATCTAGGGCTGGAGAGTTCACCCCTCCACTTT. The resulting protein is CASNLGLESSPLHF. Rearrangement joined TRBV2 to TRBJ1-6; the D segment cannot be called with confidence. V gives up 7 bases and J gives up 9 bases, and the segment between their germline ends measures 16 bases. The germline V gene supplies CDR1 SNHLY and CDR2 FYNNEI. Inclusive of the bounding cysteine and phenylalanine, the CDR3 is 14 residues long. The entry retains the CDR3 DNA only, 42 bases that are in frame from base 1.